The 20 T cell receptor beta chains below all came from one sample that was sequenced in a study of blood T cells in healthy people across ages. Next came a second PCR, run for roughly 6 to 11 cycles, which used a sample-barcoded 5' primer along with a J-beta primer mix. Via MiXCR, TCRdb re-called the 5' RACE reads, giving one row per CDR3 protein. This table holds about 2 million distinct CDR3 sequences, roughly 49% found once. The sample was blood. These receptors came from a middle-aged woman in good health.

Turning to this clonotype: Sequence at one end of the junction differs from germline and may be a read error. The chain couples TRBV3-1 to TRBJ2-5, with D hard to call. The CDR3 spans 13 residues. Germline V lookup: CDR1 LGHDT, CDR2 YNNKEL (reference sequence). The CDR3 bases are TGCGCCAGCAGCCACGGCAGTCAAGAGACCCAGTACTTC. Translation gives CASSHGSQETQYF.

The table lists this clonotype with a few counts. The rearrangement links TRBV12-3 or TRBV12-4 to TRBJ2-1, with 14 bases lining up with TRBD2. The V segment lost 6 bases and the J segment 3 bases; nucleotides outside the gene matches: 13. The CDR3 is 19 amino acids. DNA of the CDR3: TGTGCCAGCAGAAAAGGGACTAGCGGGGGCCGTTCTGTCTACAATGAGCAGTTCTTC. As protein: CASRKGTSGGRSVYNEQFF.

DNA for the CDR3: TGCAGTGCTAGAGATCTGTCAGGACAGATCCAAGAGACCCAGTACTTC. Protein product: CSARDLSGQIQETQYF. The V gene is TRBV20-1, the J gene TRBJ2-5; D might be TRBD1 (6 bases). CDR1 and CDR2 (germline): DFQATT, SNEGSKA (reference sequence). The CDR3 is made up of 16 amino acids. The V gene lost 0 bases and the J gene lost 1 base, with 15 bases spanning the gap.

This chain joins TRBV15 and TRBJ2-4; D ambiguous. The germline V gene encodes CDR1 LNHNV and CDR2 YYDKDF (reference sequence). V lost 5 bases to trimming and J lost 5 bases, with 7 bases between them. CDR3 length: 12 residues. The CDR3 sequence: CATSESENIQYF. The CDR3 bases are TGTGCCACCAGCGAGTCGGAAAACATTCAGTACTTC. Full variable domain (outside the CDR3, taken from reference TRBV15 and TRBJ2-4): DAMVIQNPRYQVTQFGKPVTLSCSQTLNHNVMYWYQQKSSQAPKLLFHYYDKDFNNEADTPDNFQSRRPNTSFCFLDIRSPGLGDTAMYLCATSESENIQYFGAGTRLSVL.

This clonotype was counted a few times. The rearrangement links TRBV4-2 to TRBJ2-3, with unresolved D. V dropped 1 base and J dropped 2 bases, with 16 bases sitting between them. From germline, CDR1 is LGHNA and CDR2 YNFKEQ. CDR3 length: 17 amino acids. The CDR3 nucleotides read TGTGCCAGCAGCCAAGGGGGTAATGGCAGATACACAGATACGCAGTATTTT. Its translation is CASSQGGNGRYTDTQYF.

This clonotype was seen a few times. The chain has TRBV3-1 and TRBJ2-5; D is ambiguous. CDR1 is LGHDT and CDR2 is YNNKEL in the germline V gene (reference sequence). The CDR3 consists of 18 residues. Trimming took off 4 bases at V and 2 bases at J, with 23 bases between the two ends. CDR3: CASSRPAGVGFNQETQYF. In DNA, the CDR3 is TGTGCCAGCAGCCGCCCGGCAGGAGTGGGGTTTAATCAAGAGACCCAGTACTTC.

The V gene is TRBV5-1, the J gene TRBJ2-3, with 10 bases fitting TRBD1. This CDR3 is 17 amino acids long. J was trimmed by 1 base and V by 4 bases; bases with no gene match: 9. Germline CDR1 SGHRS, CDR2 YFSETQ. The DNA of the CDR3 is TGCGCCAGCAGCGGGGACAGGGGACTACAGGGCACAGATACGCAGTATTTT. It yields the protein CASSGDRGLQGTDTQYF.

The rearrangement joins TRBV5-1 to TRBJ2-3; 8 nucleotides align to TRBD2. CDR1 SGHRS and CDR2 YFSETQ come from the germline V gene. The CDR3 spans 15 residues. Trimming took 7 bases from V and 0 from J; bases not matched to a gene: 7. The CDR3 nucleotides read TGCGCCAGCCGGGGGGGCGGCGCGAGCACAGATACGCAGTATTTT. Protein: CASRGGGASTDTQYF.

The J gene is TRBJ1-6, the V gene TRBV15; D ambiguous. The CDR3 covers 16 residues. The V gene's germline CDR1 is LNHNV and CDR2 YYDKDF (reference sequence). Trimming left V 0 bases short and J 6 bases short, with 12 bases between. CDR3 amino acids: CATSRDPLGGNSPLHF. In nucleotides, the CDR3 is TGTGCCACCAGCAGAGATCCCCTGGGAGGTAATTCACCCCTCCACTTT.

The chain recombines TRBV5-1 with TRBJ2-5; 7 bases align to TRBD1. CDR1 and CDR2 (germline): SGHRS, YFSETQ. The CDR3 is made up of 13 amino acids. J lost 5 bases, V lost 6 bases, and 7 bases had no gene match. This chain's CDR3 is CASNEGARETQYF. CDR3 DNA sequence: TGCGCCAGCAATGAGGGGGCGCGGGAGACCCAGTACTTC.

This chain links TRBV10-3 with TRBJ1-1; no reliable D call. Germline values: CDR1 ENHRY, CDR2 SYGVKD. The CDR3 is made up of 13 amino acids. Trimming removed 4 bases at V and 3 bases at J, with 9 bases between. CDR3 bases: TGTGCCATCAGTGTGAGAGGCGACACTGAAGCTTTCTTT. As protein: CAISVRGDTEAFF.

This clonotype was picked up a small number of times. The V call is TRBV9, the J call TRBJ2-5; no clear D. Germline assignment: CDR1 SGDLS and CDR2 YYNGEE. V was shortened by 4 bases and J by 1 base, with 14 bases between the two germline ends. The CDR3 covers 15 residues. In DNA form, the CDR3 reads TGTGCCAGCAGCCCAGTGGCGGCGGCCCAAGAGACCCAGTACTTC. This encodes CASSPVAAAQETQYF.

The V and J genes are TRBV5-1 and TRBJ1-5, with 9 bases that match TRBD1. CDR1 and CDR2 from the germline V gene are SGHRS and YFSETQ. This CDR3 region has 15 residues. V was pared by 8 bases and J by 1 base, with 7 bases of the junction left unmatched. DNA for the CDR3: TGCGCCAGTATAGGGACAGGGACAAGCAATCAGCCCCAGCATTTT. It codes for CASIGTGTSNQPQHF.

The J gene is TRBJ2-5, the V gene TRBV2; D is undetermined. Trimming took off 3 bases at V and 12 bases at J, with 14 bases between the two ends. Germline CDR1 SNHLY, CDR2 FYNNEI. The CDR3 is 12 residues long. The CDR3 is CASSEDVGPKYF. As DNA, the CDR3 is TGTGCCAGCAGTGAGGACGTAGGGCCGAAGTACTTC.

V and J are TRBV4-1 and TRBJ1-2; TRBD1 matches at 7 bases. Germline V gene lookup returns CDR1 MGHRA and CDR2 YSYEKL. The CDR3 is 15 amino acids. J was trimmed by 4 bases and V by 4 bases; bases with no gene match: 9. The CDR3 reads CASSPGTALPYGYTF. The CDR3 DNA is TGCGCCAGCAGCCCAGGGACAGCGCTACCCTATGGCTACACCTTC.

In nucleotides, the CDR3 is TGTGCCAGCAGACCCCGACTAGCGGGGGACACAGATACGCAGTATTTT. As protein: CASRPRLAGDTDTQYF. The J gene is TRBJ2-3, the V gene TRBV7-8, with 12 bases fitting TRBD2. CDR3 size: 16 residues. Germline CDR1 reads SGHVS; CDR2 reads FQNEAQ. The V segment lost 6 bases and the J segment 2 bases; nucleotides outside the gene matches: 6.

The chain recombines TRBV5-1 with TRBJ1-6; D is unclear. Trimming took off 0 bases at V and 0 bases at J, with 7 bases between the two ends. CDR1 and CDR2 from the germline V gene are SGHRS and YFSETQ. The CDR3 contains 16 residues. CDR3 amino acids: CASSLGQVSYNSPLHF. The CDR3 DNA reads TGCGCCAGCAGCTTGGGGCAGGTCTCCTATAATTCACCCCTCCACTTT.

This clonotype was observed once. The chain has TRBV7-8 and TRBJ2-3, with 8 bases fitting TRBD2. V lost 5 bases to trimming and J lost 6 bases; unmatched junction nucleotides: 7. The CDR3 has 14 residues. Looked up from germline, CDR1 is SGHVS and CDR2 is FQNEAQ. CDR3 sequence (DNA): TGTGCCAGCAGCCGGAGGACTAGCATCGATACGCAGTATTTT. It translates to CASSRRTSIDTQYF.

As DNA, the CDR3 is TGCAGTGCCGCAAATGAACAGGGGAGGGAGACCCAGTACTTC. Translated: CSAANEQGRETQYF. The genes are TRBV20-1 and TRBJ2-5; a possible D gene is TRBD1 (7 bases). The V end lost 6 bases, the J end lost 5 bases, and 19 bases lay between the germline ends. Germline V gives CDR1 DFQATT, CDR2 SNEGSKA (reference sequence). The CDR3 consists of 14 residues.

V usage is TRBV20-1 and J usage is TRBJ2-4, with D hard to call. The CDR3 has 11 residues. Germline values: CDR1 DFQATT, CDR2 SNEGSKA (reference sequence). V lost 1 base and J lost 8, with 6 bases in between. CDR3 nucleotide sequence: TGCAGTGCTAGAGCGGCGCACATTCAGTACTTC. It yields the protein CSARAAHIQYF.